This T cell receptor beta chain was retrieved from a study of blood T cell repertoires in COVID-19. Trimming shortened V by 0 bases and J by 4 bases, and 9 bases separated the two germline ends. CDR3 size: 14 residues. The germline gives CDR1 SGHRS, CDR2 YFSETQ. TCRdb keeps only in-frame clones here, not all; method: immunoSEQ multiplex PCR. Of 150,000 to 180,000 clones in the sample, roughly 88% were seen once. The sequence came from a woman in her forties or fifties with acute or convalescent COVID-19. The chain joins TRBV5-1 to TRBJ2-3; D is ambiguous. What was sequenced was peripheral blood. The CDR3 bases are TGCGCCAGCAGCTTGGCCCCCGGGTCAGATACGCAGTATTTT. Translating it yields CASSLAPGSDTQYF.